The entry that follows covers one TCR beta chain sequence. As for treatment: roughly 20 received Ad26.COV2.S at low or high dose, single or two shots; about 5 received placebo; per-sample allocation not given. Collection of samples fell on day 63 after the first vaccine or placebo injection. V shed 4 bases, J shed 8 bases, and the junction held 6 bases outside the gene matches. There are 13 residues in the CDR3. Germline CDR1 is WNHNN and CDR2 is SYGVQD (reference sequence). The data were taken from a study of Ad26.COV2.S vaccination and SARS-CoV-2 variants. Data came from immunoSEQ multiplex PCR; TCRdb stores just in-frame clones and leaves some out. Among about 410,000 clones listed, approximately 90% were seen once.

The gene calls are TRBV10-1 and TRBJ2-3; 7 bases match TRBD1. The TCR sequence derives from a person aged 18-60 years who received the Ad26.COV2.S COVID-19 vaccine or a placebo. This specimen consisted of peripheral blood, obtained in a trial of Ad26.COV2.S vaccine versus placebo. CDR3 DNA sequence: TGCGCCAGCAGTGGTAAGGGGGCCGTTACGCAGTATTTT. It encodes CASSGKGAVTQYF.